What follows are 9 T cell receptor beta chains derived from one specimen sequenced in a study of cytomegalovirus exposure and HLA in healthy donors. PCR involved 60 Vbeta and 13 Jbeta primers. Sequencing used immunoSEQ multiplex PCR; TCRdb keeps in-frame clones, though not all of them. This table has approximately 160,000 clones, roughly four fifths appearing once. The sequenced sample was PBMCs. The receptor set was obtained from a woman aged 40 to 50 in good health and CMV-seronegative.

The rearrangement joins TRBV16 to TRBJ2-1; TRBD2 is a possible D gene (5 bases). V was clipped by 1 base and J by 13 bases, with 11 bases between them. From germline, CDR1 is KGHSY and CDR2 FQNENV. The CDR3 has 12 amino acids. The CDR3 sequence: CASSQLIGGQFF. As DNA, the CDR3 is TGTGCCAGCAGCCAATTGATCGGAGGCCAGTTCTTC.

CDR3 in amino acids: CASSPPERHTDTQYF. The CDR3, as DNA: TGTGCCAGCAGCCCCCCGGAGCGGCACACAGATACGCAGTATTTT. This chain links TRBV4-2 with TRBJ2-3; perhaps TRBD2 as D (5 bases). With 4 bases removed from V and 2 bases from J, the gap between germline ends came to 13 bases. CDR3 length equals 15 residues. CDR1 is LGHNA, CDR2 YNFKEQ, per germline.

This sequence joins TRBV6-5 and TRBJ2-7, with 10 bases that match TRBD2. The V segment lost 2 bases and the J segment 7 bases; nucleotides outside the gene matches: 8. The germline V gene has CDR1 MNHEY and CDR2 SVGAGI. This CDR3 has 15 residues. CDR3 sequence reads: CASSYRAGGPKEQYF. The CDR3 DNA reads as TGTGCCAGCAGTTACAGAGCGGGAGGGCCAAAAGAGCAGTACTTC.

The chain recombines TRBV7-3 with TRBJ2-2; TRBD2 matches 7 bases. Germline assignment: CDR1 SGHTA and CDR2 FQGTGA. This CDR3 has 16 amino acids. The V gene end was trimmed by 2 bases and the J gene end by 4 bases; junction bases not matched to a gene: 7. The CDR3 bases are TGTGCCAGCAGCTTATTCACTAGCGACATCACCGGGGAGCTGTTTTTT. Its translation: CASSLFTSDITGELFF.

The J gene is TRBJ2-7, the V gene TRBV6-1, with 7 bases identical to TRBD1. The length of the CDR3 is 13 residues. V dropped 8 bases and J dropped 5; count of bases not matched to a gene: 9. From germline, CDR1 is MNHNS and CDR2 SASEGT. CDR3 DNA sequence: TGTGCCAGCCCTCCCGAGACAGGGAACGAGCAGTACTTC. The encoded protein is CASPPETGNEQYF.

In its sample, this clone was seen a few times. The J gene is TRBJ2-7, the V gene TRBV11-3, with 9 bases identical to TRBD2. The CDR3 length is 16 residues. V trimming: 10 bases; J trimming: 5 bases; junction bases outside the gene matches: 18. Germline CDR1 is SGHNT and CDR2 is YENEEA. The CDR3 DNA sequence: TGTGCCACCACAAATGCGGGCGGGAGGGCCAAGGACGAGCAGTACTTC. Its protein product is CATTNAGGRAKDEQYF.

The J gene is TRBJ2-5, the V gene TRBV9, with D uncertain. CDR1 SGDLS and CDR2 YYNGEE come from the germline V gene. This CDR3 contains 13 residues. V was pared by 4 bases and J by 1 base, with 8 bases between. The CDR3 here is CASSKSSQETQYF. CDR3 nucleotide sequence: TGTGCCAGCAGCAAATCATCCCAAGAGACCCAGTACTTC.

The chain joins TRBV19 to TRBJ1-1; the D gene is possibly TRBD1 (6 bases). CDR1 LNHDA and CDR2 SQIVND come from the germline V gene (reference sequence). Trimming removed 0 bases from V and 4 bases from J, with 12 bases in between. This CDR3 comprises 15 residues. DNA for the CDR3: TGTGCCAGTAGTATAGAAGGGGGTCGGGGCACTGAAGCTTTCTTT. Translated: CASSIEGGRGTEAFF. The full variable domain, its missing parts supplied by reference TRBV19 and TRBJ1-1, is DGGITQSPKYLFRKEGQNVTLSCEQNLNHDAMYWYRQDPGQGLRLIYYSQIVNDFQKGDIAEGYSVSREKKESFPLTVTSAQKNPTAFYLCASSIEGGRGTEAFFGQGTRLTVV.

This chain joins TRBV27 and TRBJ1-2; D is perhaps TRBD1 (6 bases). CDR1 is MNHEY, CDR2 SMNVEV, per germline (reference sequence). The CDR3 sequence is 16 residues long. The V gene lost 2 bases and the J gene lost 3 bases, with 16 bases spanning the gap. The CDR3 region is CASSLPPGDGHYGYTF. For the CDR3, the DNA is TGTGCCAGCAGTTTACCTCCAGGGGATGGGCACTATGGCTACACCTTC.